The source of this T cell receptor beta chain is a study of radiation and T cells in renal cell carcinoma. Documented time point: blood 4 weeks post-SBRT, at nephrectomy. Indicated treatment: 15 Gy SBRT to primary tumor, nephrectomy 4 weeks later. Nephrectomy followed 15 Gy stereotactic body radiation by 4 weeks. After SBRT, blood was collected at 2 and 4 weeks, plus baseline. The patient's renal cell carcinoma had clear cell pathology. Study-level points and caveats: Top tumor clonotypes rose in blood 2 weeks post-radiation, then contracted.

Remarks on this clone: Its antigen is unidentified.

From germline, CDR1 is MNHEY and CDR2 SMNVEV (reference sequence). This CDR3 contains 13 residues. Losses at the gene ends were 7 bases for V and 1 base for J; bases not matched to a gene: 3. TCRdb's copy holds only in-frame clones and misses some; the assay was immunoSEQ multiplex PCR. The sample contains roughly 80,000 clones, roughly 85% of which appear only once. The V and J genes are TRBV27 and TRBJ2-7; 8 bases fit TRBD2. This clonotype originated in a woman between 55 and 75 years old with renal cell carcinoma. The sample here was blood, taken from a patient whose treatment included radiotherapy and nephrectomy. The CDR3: CASKTSGSYEQYF. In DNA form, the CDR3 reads TGTGCCAGCAAAACTAGCGGTTCCTACGAGCAGTACTTC.